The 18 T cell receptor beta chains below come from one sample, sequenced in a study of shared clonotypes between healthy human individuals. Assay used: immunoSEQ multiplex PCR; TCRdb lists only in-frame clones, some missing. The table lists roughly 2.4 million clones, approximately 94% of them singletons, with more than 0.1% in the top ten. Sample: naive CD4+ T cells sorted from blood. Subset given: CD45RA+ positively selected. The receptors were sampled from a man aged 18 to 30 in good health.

CDR3 sequence: CASSYSGGITYEQYF. The CDR3 DNA reads as TGTGCCAGCAGCTATAGCGGGGGGATCACCTACGAGCAGTACTTC. The gene calls are TRBV7-2 and TRBJ2-7, with 10 bases identical to TRBD2. CDR1 is SGHTA and CDR2 is FQGNSA in the germline V gene. After removal of 4 bases from V and 2 bases from J, the junction contained 5 bases not matched to a gene. CDR3 size: 15 residues.

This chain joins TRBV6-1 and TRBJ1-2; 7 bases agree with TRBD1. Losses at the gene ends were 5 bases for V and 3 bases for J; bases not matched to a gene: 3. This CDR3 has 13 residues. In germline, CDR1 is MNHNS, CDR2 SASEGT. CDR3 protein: CASSQDRYYGYTF. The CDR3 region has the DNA TGTGCCAGCAGTCAGGACAGGTACTATGGCTACACCTTC.

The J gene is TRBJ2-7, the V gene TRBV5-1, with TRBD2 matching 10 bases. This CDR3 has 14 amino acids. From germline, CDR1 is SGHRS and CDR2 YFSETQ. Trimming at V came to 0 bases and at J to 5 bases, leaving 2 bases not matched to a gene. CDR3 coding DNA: TGCGCCAGCAGCTTGGTTCTAGCGGGAGACGAGCAGTACTTC. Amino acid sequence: CASSLVLAGDEQYF.

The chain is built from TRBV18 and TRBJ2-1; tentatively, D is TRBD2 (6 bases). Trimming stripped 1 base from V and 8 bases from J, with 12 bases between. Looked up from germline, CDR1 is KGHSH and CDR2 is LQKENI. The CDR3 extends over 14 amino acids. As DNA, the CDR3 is TGTGCCAGCTCACCACTGACTAGTTTCCATGAGCAGTTCTTC. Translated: CASSPLTSFHEQFF.

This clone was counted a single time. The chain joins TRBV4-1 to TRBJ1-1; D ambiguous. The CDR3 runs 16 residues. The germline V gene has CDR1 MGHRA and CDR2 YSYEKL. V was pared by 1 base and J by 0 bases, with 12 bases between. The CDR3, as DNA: TGCGCCAGCAGCCAAGCAGAAGGCTTAATGAACACTGAAGCTTTCTTT. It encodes CASSQAEGLMNTEAFF.

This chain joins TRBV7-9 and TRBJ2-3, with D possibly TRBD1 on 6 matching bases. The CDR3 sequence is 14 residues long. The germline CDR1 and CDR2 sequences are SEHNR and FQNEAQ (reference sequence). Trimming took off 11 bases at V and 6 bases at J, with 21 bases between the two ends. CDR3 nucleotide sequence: TGTGCCGGAAACAGGGACAAGCGTGCCGATACGCAGTATTTT. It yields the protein CAGNRDKRADTQYF.

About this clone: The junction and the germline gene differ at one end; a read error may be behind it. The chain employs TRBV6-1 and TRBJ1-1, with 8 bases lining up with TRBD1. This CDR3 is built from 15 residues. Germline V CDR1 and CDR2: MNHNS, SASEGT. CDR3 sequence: CASSTQGAIDTEALF. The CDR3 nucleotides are TGTGCCAGCAGTACGCAGGGGGCTATTGACACTGAAGCTCTCTTT.

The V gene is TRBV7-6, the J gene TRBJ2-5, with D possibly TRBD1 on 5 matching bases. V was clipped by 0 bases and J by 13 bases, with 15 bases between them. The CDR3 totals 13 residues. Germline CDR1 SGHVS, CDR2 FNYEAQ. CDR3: CASSLAHRPPGYF. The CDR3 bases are TGTGCCAGCAGCTTAGCGCACAGGCCGCCGGGGTACTTC.

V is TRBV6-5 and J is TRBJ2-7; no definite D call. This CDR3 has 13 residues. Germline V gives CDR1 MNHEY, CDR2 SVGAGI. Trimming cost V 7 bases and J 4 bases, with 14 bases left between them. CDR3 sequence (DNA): TGTGCCAGCACGGTCTCGGTCGAATACGAGCAGTACTTC. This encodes CASTVSVEYEQYF.

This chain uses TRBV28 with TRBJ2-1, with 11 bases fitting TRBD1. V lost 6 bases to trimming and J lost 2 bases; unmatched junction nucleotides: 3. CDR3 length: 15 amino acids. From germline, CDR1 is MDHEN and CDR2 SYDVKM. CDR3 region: CASREDRGPYNEQFF. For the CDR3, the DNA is TGTGCCAGCAGGGAGGACAGGGGGCCCTACAATGAGCAGTTCTTC.

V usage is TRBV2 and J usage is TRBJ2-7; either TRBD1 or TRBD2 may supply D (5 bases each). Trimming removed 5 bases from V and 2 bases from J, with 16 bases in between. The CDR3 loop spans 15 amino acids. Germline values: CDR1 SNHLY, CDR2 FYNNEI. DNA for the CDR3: TGTGCCAGCAGTACTCAGGCGAGGGGTCCCTACGAGCAGTACTTC. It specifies CASSTQARGPYEQYF. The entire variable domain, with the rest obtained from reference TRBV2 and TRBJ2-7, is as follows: EPEVTQTPSHQVTQMGQEVILRCVPISNHLYFYWYRQILGQKVEFLVSFYNNEISEKSEIFDDQFSVERPDGSNFTLKIRSTKLEDSAMYFCASSTQARGPYEQYFGPGTRLTVT.

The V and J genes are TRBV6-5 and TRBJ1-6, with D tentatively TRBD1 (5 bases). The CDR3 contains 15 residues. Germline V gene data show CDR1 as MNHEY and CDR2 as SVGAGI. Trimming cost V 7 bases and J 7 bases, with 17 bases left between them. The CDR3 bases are TGTGCCAGCAAGGCAGATTGGGGGAAGAATTCACCCCTCCACTTT. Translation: CASKADWGKNSPLHF.

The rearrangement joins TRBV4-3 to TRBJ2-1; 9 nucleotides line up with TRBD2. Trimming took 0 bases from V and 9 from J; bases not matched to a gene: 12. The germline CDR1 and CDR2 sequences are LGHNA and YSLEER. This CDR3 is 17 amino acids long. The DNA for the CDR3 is TGCGCCAGCAGCCAAGACCGTAGCGGGAGAGTAAGGAGTGAGCAGTTCTTC. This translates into CASSQDRSGRVRSEQFF.

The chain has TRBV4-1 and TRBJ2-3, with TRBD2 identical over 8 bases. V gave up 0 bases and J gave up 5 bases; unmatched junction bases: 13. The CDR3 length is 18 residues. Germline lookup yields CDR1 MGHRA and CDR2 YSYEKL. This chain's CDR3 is CASSQDTRTSGGRDTQYF. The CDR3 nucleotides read TGCGCCAGCAGCCAAGATACCCGCACTAGCGGAGGGAGAGATACGCAGTATTTT.

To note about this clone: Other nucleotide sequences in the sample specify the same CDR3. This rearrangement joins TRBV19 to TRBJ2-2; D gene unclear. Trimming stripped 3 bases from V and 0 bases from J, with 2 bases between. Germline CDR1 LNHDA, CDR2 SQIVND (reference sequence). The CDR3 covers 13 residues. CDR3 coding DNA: TGTGCCAGTAGTATGACGAACACCGGGGAGCTGTTTTTT. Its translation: CASSMTNTGELFF.

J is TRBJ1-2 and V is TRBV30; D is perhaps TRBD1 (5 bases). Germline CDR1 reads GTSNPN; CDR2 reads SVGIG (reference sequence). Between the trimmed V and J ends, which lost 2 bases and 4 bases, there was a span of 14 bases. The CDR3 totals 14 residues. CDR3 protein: CAWSSGQLLYGYTF. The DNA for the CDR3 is TGTGCCTGGAGTTCGGGGCAGCTCCTCTATGGCTACACCTTC.

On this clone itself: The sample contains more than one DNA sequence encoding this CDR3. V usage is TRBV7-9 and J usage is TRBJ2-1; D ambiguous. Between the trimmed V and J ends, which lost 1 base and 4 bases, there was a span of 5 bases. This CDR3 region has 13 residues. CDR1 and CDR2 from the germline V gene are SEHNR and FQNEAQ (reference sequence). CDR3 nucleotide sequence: TGTGCCAGCAGCTTAGTGGTTTACAATGAGCAGTTCTTC. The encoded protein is CASSLVVYNEQFF. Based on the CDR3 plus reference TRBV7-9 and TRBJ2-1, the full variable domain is DTGVSQNPRHKITKRGQNVTFRCDPISEHNRLYWYRQTLGQGPEFLTYFQNEAQLEKSRLLSDRFSAERPKGSFSTLEIQRTEQGDSAMYLCASSLVVYNEQFFGPGTRLTVL.

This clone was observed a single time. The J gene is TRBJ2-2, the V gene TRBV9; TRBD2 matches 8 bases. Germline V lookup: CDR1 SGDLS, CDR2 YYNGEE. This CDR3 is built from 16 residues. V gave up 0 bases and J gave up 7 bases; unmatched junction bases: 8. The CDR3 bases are TGTGCCAGCAGCGTAGGGGTTAGCGGGACATTCGGGGAGCTGTTTTTT. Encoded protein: CASSVGVSGTFGELFF.